This record covers a single TCR beta chain. Its antigen specificity is not known. Per-nucleotide qualities are absent, and no much larger clonotype sits a single base away. The immunoSEQ Assay, a bias-controlled multiplex PCR, was used to amplify TCRbeta CDR3 regions from genomic DNA. The paper's data handling went like this. Nucleated cell counts per sample were estimated from amplification of reference gene primers within the assay. To quantify the absolute abundance of each unique TCRbeta CDR3 rearrangement, sequence reads were collapsed and filtered. Productive Simpson clonality was computed per sample as the square root of Simpson's diversity index over productive rearrangements. The table was pulled from immuneACCESS by TCRdb, which kept in-frame rearrangements only. Such tables lose some clones; where checked, under half of the loss comes from unresolved V genes, and the rest has no known cause. The D gene and trimming were derived from the DNA, and the V and J assignments and clone size from that table. Across this sample there are 200,000 to 300,000 clones, with about 91% seen only once. In total, the top ten clones hold about 2.5% of the sample.

The junction shows trimming of 2 bases on V and 2 bases on J, and the gene matches do not reach 5 bases of it. The germline V gene (reference sequence) sets CDR1 to SGHNT and CDR2 to YYREEE. The CDR3 goes from the cysteine to the phenylalanine over 16 residues. This entry keeps only the CDR3 DNA: 48 bases, framed from base 1. This sample was taken from a study of blood T cell repertoires in COVID-19 (dated by TCRdb to the early 2020s). In terms of the full investigation: Samples covering the acute and convalescent phases of COVID-19 were provided by collaborators in the United States, Italy and Spain. The material from the prospective study consisted of cDNA or gDNA derived from T cells, B-cell-depleted T cells, or PBMCs. Deeply sampled blood TCRbeta repertoires from subjects exposed to, actively infected with, or recovered from COVID-19 were included in the dataset. The repertoires were made available in a free public database intended to serve as a resource for research on the immune response to SARS-CoV-2. The samples were drawn from the first 160 participants of the ongoing ImmuneRACE study and from 950 to 1,500 subjects provided by 6 global collaborators. A de-identified subject ID, COVID-19 status, age in years and sex were almost always included in the sample metadata. Where available, HLA class I and class II types were taken from metadata supplied by the sample provider and were not determined by assay-based typing.

One collaborating source in Seattle enrolled patients while the patients were actively infected and followed the patients over time throughout the course of disease. The collaborating institutions used their own protocols to collect whole blood in K2EDTA tubes. For TCRbeta analysis, collaborators shipped samples as frozen whole blood, isolated PBMCs, or DNA extracted from either of those sample types. The investigation overall reported the following: Clinical and demographic metadata were provided uncurated, with the amount varying by source and participant.

The sequence is built from TRBV5-4 and TRBJ2-3; 10 central bases correspond to TRBD1. Input material: peripheral blood. This TCR came from a person aged 18 to 29 with COVID-19, enrolled during active disease. The CDR3 is CASSFRDRGFTDTQYF. The sequence in DNA is TGTGCCAGCAGCTTCCGGGACAGGGGATTCACAGATACGCAGTATTTT.